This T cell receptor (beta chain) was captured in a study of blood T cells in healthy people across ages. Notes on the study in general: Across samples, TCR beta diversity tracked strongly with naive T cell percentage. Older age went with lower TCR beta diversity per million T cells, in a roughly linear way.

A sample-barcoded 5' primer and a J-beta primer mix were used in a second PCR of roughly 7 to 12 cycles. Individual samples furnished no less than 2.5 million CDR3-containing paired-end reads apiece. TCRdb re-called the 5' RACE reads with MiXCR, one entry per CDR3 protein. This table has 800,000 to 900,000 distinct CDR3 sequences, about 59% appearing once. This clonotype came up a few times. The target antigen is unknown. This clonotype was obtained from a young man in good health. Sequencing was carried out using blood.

The CDR3 is CASSLPPKGGNEQFF. CDR3 bases: TGTGCCAGCAGCTTACCCCCCAAAGGAGGCAATGAGCAGTTCTTC. The chain combines TRBV7-9 with TRBJ2-1, with D possibly TRBD2 on 5 matching bases. Germline V lookup: CDR1 SEHNR, CDR2 FQNEAQ (reference sequence). Deletions cut 2 bases from V and 6 bases from J, with 14 bases between. The CDR3 spans 15 residues. The complete variable domain, with remaining parts taken from reference TRBV7-9 and TRBJ2-1, reads DTGVSQNPRHKITKRGQNVTFRCDPISEHNRLYWYRQTLGQGPEFLTYFQNEAQLEKSRLLSDRFSAERPKGSFSTLEIQRTEQGDSAMYLCASSLPPKGGNEQFFGPGTRLTVL.